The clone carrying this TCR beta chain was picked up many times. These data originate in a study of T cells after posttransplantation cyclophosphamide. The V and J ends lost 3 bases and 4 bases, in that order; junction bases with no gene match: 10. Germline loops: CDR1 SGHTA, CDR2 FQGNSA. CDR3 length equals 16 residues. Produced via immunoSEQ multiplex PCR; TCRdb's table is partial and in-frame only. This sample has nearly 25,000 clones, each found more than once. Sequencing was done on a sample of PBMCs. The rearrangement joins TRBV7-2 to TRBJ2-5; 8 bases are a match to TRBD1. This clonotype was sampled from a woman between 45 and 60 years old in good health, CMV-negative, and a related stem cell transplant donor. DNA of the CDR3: TGTGCCAGCAGCTTCCTATCAGGGGGCTGGGGAGAGACCCAGTACTTC. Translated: CASSFLSGGWGETQYF.